The 14 T cell receptor beta chains presented below share a single source sample, sequenced in a study of cytomegalovirus exposure and HLA in healthy donors (dated by TCRdb to 2017 to 2019). Library preparation employed the immunoSEQ multiplex PCR assay. The multiplex PCR relied on a mix of 60 forward primers for TCR Vbeta segments and 13 reverse primers for TCR Jbeta segments. Held by TCRdb, this immuneACCESS table contains in-frame sequences only and omits some clones. Under half of the omission traces to an unresolved V gene where checked; the cause of the rest is unknown. This sample holds around 180,000 clones; roughly 83% were observed only once. The ten most abundant clones make up approximately 0.25% of the sample. The sequenced sample consisted of PBMCs. The source of these receptors is a boy between 10 and 17 years old in good health and CMV-seronegative.

In DNA form, the CDR3 reads TGCGCCAGCAAAGTCGACGGGGGAGGGCTCTACGAGCAGTACTTC. It is translated as CASKVDGGGLYEQYF. The genes are TRBV5-1 and TRBJ2-7; TRBD2 agrees at 7 bases. This CDR3 region has 15 residues. V lost 6 bases and J lost 3; bases outside the gene matches: 12. Per germline, CDR1 SGHRS and CDR2 YFSETQ.

This clone has only one observation. The chain links TRBV29-1 to TRBJ1-2, with D tentatively TRBD1 (5 bases). CDR1 SQVTM and CDR2 ANQGSEA come from the germline V gene. The germline V and J ends were trimmed by 2 bases and 6 bases, with 13 bases remaining between them. The CDR3 extends over 13 amino acids. CDR3 amino acids: CSVEKGQGHGYTF. The CDR3 bases are TGCAGCGTTGAAAAGGGCCAGGGCCATGGCTACACCTTC.

The CDR3 protein is CASSLGWGGVLETQYF. DNA for the CDR3: TGTGCCAGCAGCTTGGGGTGGGGGGGGGTCCTGGAGACCCAGTACTTC. The chain links TRBV5-6 to TRBJ2-5, with 7 nucleotides matching TRBD2. The germline gives CDR1 SGHDT, CDR2 YYEEEE. Trimming removed 0 bases from V and 5 bases from J; junction bases left unmatched: 10. CDR3 length equals 16 residues.

A word on this clone: The same CDR3 is also encoded by other DNA sequences in this sample. The chain has TRBV29-1 and TRBJ2-7; the D gene is possibly TRBD2 (5 bases). Germline assignment: CDR1 SQVTM and CDR2 ANQGSEA. The CDR3 has 13 residues. V gave up 4 bases and J gave up 1 base, with 11 bases separating them. CDR3 in amino acids: CSVALAVSYEQYF. The CDR3 region has the DNA TGCAGCGTTGCGCTAGCAGTTTCCTACGAGCAGTACTTC.

V and J are TRBV5-1 and TRBJ2-7, with TRBD2 matching 10 bases. Germline V CDR1 and CDR2: SGHRS, YFSETQ. V trimming: 2 bases; J trimming: 1 base; junction bases outside the gene matches: 9. The CDR3 extends over 17 amino acids. The CDR3 DNA is TGCGCCAGCAGCTTAGGTCTAGCGGGGGTCCTATCCTACGAGCAGTACTTC. This gives the protein CASSLGLAGVLSYEQYF. The full variable domain, its missing parts supplied by reference TRBV5-1 and TRBJ2-7, is KAGVTQTPRYLIKTRGQQVTLSCSPISGHRSVSWYQQTPGQGLQFLFEYFSETQRNKGNFPGRFSGRQFSNSRSEMNVSTLELGDSALYLCASSLGLAGVLSYEQYFGPGTRLTVT.

This chain connects TRBV5-1 to TRBJ2-5, with 7 bases that match TRBD1. The CDR3 contains 15 residues. V lost 4 bases to trimming and J lost 1 base; unmatched junction nucleotides: 7. The germline V gene has CDR1 SGHRS and CDR2 YFSETQ. Here the CDR3 reads CASSVAQGTQETQYF. The CDR3 DNA follows: TGCGCCAGCAGCGTGGCACAGGGGACCCAAGAGACCCAGTACTTC.

V and J are TRBV29-1 and TRBJ1-1; D may be TRBD1 (5 bases). Germline CDR1 and CDR2: SQVTM and ANQGSEA. V was trimmed by 6 bases and J by 2 bases, leaving 13 bases between them. This CDR3 region has 13 residues. The CDR3 bases are TGCAGCGTGCCCAAGACAGATAACACTGAAGCTTTCTTT. It encodes CSVPKTDNTEAFF.

This clone was counted between two and nine times. The V gene is TRBV5-1, the J gene TRBJ2-7; tentatively, D is TRBD2 (5 bases). Trimming removed 0 bases at V and 2 bases at J, with 15 bases between. Germline CDR1 and CDR2: SGHRS and YFSETQ. The CDR3 is 16 residues long. The CDR3 DNA reads TGCGCCAGCAGCTTGGCCCCTGGAGGCGGTCCCTACGAGCAGTACTTC. Protein: CASSLAPGGGPYEQYF.

This clone has more than one count but fewer than ten. The V call is TRBV9, the J call TRBJ1-2, with D possibly TRBD1 on 5 matching bases. CDR3 size: 13 residues. Deletions cut 3 bases from V and 4 bases from J, with 10 bases between. Germline loops: CDR1 SGDLS, CDR2 YYNGEE. The CDR3 here is CASSDKGSYGYTF. The CDR3 nucleotides are TGTGCCAGCAGCGATAAGGGGTCCTATGGCTACACCTTC. Variable domain in full (rest from reference TRBV9 and TRBJ1-2): DSGVTQTPKHLITATGQRVTLRCSPRSGDLSVYWYQQSLDQGLQFLIQYYNGEERAKGNILERFSAQQFPDLHSELNLSSLELGDSALYFCASSDKGSYGYTFGSGTRLTVV.

This chain joins TRBV6-5 and TRBJ1-1, with TRBD1 matching 7 bases. Trimming at V came to 7 bases and at J to 1 base, leaving 6 bases not matched to a gene. Germline CDR1 MNHEY, CDR2 SVGAGI. The CDR3 is made up of 14 amino acids. DNA of the CDR3: TGTGCCAGCACCCCAGAGGGGGCGAACACTGAAGCTTTCTTT. Translation: CASTPEGANTEAFF.

The chain has TRBV19 and TRBJ1-4; 7 nucleotides align to TRBD1. V gave up 4 bases and J gave up 8 bases; unmatched junction bases: 4. The germline V gene has CDR1 LNHDA and CDR2 SQIVND (reference sequence). This CDR3 spans 13 amino acids. The CDR3 spells CASSTTGREKLFF. The CDR3 DNA follows: TGTGCCAGTAGTACGACAGGGCGAGAAAAACTGTTTTTT.

This chain uses TRBV30 with TRBJ1-6, with 10 nucleotides matching TRBD1. CDR1 is GTSNPN, CDR2 SVGIG, per germline (reference sequence). The length of the CDR3 is 13 residues. Unmatched junction bases numbered 10, after V lost 6 bases and J lost 14 bases. The CDR3 loop is CACMTGGATTLHF. As DNA, the CDR3 is TGTGCCTGTATGACAGGGGGCGCCACGACCCTCCACTTT.

This clone was recorded only once. The rearrangement uses TRBV4-1 and TRBJ2-7, with a possible D match to TRBD1 (6 bases). The CDR3 totals 16 residues. Germline CDR1 is MGHRA and CDR2 is YSYEKL. The germline V and J ends were trimmed by 0 bases and 2 bases, with 14 bases remaining between them. In DNA, the CDR3 is TGCGCCAGCAGCCAAGATTTAGGGGGATCCCCCTACGAGCAGTACTTC. It is translated as CASSQDLGGSPYEQYF.

The chain couples TRBV9 to TRBJ2-7, with 14 bases identical to TRBD2. CDR1 is SGDLS and CDR2 is YYNGEE in the germline V gene. The ends lost 3 bases at V and 4 bases at J; junction bases unmatched: 6. The CDR3 has 16 amino acids. The CDR3 here is CASSAGTSGSGYEQYF. CDR3 bases: TGTGCCAGCAGCGCCGGGACTAGCGGGAGTGGGTACGAGCAGTACTTC.